What follows describes a single T cell receptor beta chain. Its antigen is unidentified. V was clipped by 6 bases and J by 7 bases; unmatched bases: 12. The germline V gene encodes CDR1 SNHLY and CDR2 FYNNEI. The CDR3 has 14 amino acids. Time point defined: 2015-2016 season, 7 days after influenza vaccination. Vaccine contraindications, substance abuse, HIV/AIDS, active malignancy and active illness excluded donors. This entry belongs to a study of follicular helper T cells after annual influenza vaccination. Study details: For some subjects, blood spans the 2013-2014, 2014-2015 and 2015-2016 annual vaccinations.

Overall study results and limits: Only roughly 9-23% of analyzed cells yielded productive TCRB sequences. Yearly vaccinations repeatedly recalled conserved clonotypes in ICOS+CD38+ cTfh.

Sequencing used immunoSEQ multiplex PCR; TCRdb keeps in-frame clones, though not all of them. Of roughly 7,000 clones listed, 80% are singletons. The source is an adult who received the influenza vaccine. The sequencing here drew on CXCR5- memory CD4+ T cells sorted from blood, taken 7 days after influenza vaccination. The chain uses TRBV2 and TRBJ2-7; TRBD1 aligns across 7 bases. As DNA, the CDR3 is TGTGCCAGCAGCATACAGGGGACCAATACTGAGCAGTACTTC. Protein: CASSIQGTNTEQYF. Variable domain in full (rest from reference TRBV2 and TRBJ2-7): EPEVTQTPSHQVTQMGQEVILRCVPISNHLYFYWYRQILGQKVEFLVSFYNNEISEKSEIFDDQFSVERPDGSNFTLKIRSTKLEDSAMYFCASSIQGTNTEQYFGPGTRLTVT.